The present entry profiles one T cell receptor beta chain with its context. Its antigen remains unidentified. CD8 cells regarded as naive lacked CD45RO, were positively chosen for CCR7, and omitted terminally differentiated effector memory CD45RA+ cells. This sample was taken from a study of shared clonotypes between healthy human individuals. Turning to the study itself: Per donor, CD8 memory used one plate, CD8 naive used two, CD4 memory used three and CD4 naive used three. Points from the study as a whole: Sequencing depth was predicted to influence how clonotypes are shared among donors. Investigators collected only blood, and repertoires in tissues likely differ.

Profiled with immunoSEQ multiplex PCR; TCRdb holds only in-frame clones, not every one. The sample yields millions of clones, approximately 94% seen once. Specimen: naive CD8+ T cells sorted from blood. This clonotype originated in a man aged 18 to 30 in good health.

CDR3 DNA: TGTGCCAGCAGCTTCCTCGAGTATGGCTACACCTTC. It specifies CASSFLEYGYTF. The chain joins TRBV7-9 to TRBJ1-2; the D is unclear. Between the trimmed V and J ends, which lost 3 bases and 5 bases, there was a span of 7 bases. Germline CDR1 SEHNR, CDR2 FQNEAQ (reference sequence). The CDR3 is 12 amino acids.